The clone carrying this T cell receptor beta chain appeared a single time. Trimming cost V 6 bases and J 11 bases, with 14 bases left between them. The CDR3 loop spans 13 amino acids. Germline V gene data show CDR1 as MNHEY and CDR2 as SMNVEV (reference sequence). This sample was taken from a study of blood T cell repertoires in COVID-19. Study at large: T cells, B-cell-depleted T cells, or PBMCs supplied cDNA or gDNA.

Authors' analysis steps: Nucleated cell counts were estimated from reference gene primer amplification. The table came from immunoSEQ multiplex PCR; TCRdb's copy has only in-frame clones and leaves some out. V and J calls and clone size are given by that table; D and trimming were obtained from the DNA. The sample includes some 350,000 clones, 85% to 90% of them seen just once. Patients of the Seattle cohort, enrolled during active infection, were followed longitudinally. The clonotype comes from a woman in her forties or fifties with COVID-19, enrolled during active disease. Sequencing was carried out using peripheral blood. The rearrangement uses TRBV27 and TRBJ1-6, with D perhaps matching TRBD1 (5 bases). CDR3 protein: CASRWGGAAPLHF. In nucleotides, the CDR3 is TGTGCCAGCAGGTGGGGTGGGGCGGCACCCCTCCACTTT.